This T cell receptor beta chain comes out of a study of shared clonotypes between healthy human individuals. Turning to the study itself: Contributing individuals were two females and a few males aged 18 to 49.

With regard to this clone: Its matching antigen is unknown.

CDR3 length: 14 amino acids. Germline loops: CDR1 MNHEY, CDR2 SVGAGI. Trimming removed 5 bases from V and 7 bases from J; junction bases left unmatched: 11. TCRdb's copy holds only in-frame clones and misses some; the assay was immunoSEQ multiplex PCR. Seen here are about 2.4 million clones, more than 90% observed once, and the top ten hold 0.11% to 0.15%. Study outcomes and limitations: What naive subsets generally showed was a larger estimated richness than memory subsets showed. Investigators expected sequencing depth to affect clonotype sharing among donors. Sequencing of the sorted subsets was shown by rarefaction to be incomplete despite large depth.

This chain joins TRBV6-5 and TRBJ2-7, with TRBD1 identical over 7 bases. The clonotype originates from a man aged 18 to 30 in good health. The specimen was naive CD4+ T cells sorted from blood. As to subset: CD45RA+ positively selected. DNA of the CDR3: TGTGCCAGCAGTACTATTGGGACAGCGAAAGAGCAGTACTTC. Translated: CASSTIGTAKEQYF.